This entry features one TCR beta chain sequence. Its specific antigen is unknown. No much larger clonotype is one base removed from it; base qualities were not supplied. The data were taken from a study of vaccination effects on CD4 cells after COVID-19 (dated by TCRdb to between 2021 and 2023). For the wider study: Each participant received two doses of an mRNA SARS-CoV-2 vaccine, either BNT162b2 or mRNA-1273. Cultures from other donors in the study were sequenced with the Oncomine TCR Beta short-read assay on an Illumina iSeq 100. The full study included some 10 COVID-19 convalescent patients and several SARS-CoV-2-naive healthy vaccine recipients. Pre-vaccine samples were collected from two convalescent patients 16 days and one week before the first dose, corresponding to 142 and 148 days after COVID-19 diagnosis. SARS-CoV-2 spike-specific CD4+ TCR repertoires from before and after mRNA vaccination were compared in COVID-19 convalescent patients and in infection-naive vaccine recipients. Results the study describes overall, beyond this receptor: Limitations of the study were the small number of convalescent patients and the absence of early post-infection timepoints. At late post-vaccination timepoints, both infection-induced and vaccine-induced clones showed marked clonal contraction, consistent with waning T cell responses. In convalescent patients, the post-vaccine spike-reactive repertoire was composed mainly of new vaccine-induced clones that were largely distinct from infection-induced clones.

In the ViraFEST assay, PBMC were stimulated with viral peptide pools, and antigen-specific CD4+ T cell clonotypes were then identified by expansion using TCR sequencing. After around 10 days of culture, CD4+ T cells were isolated with the EasySep CD4+ T cell isolation kit. PCR-confirmed SARS-CoV-2 infection had occurred in convalescent patients between March and December 2020, before the Alpha, Beta and Delta variants emerged in the United States. Each well held 1.5 million to 2 million PBMC cultured in IMDM containing around 5% human AB serum, approximately 10 IU/ml IL-2 and gentamicin, along with around 9.1 ug/ml peptides. On days 3 and 7, half of the culture medium was replaced with fresh IL-2-containing medium. Each peptide stimulation condition was cultured in triplicate wells unless otherwise noted. Using Ficoll-Paque Plus gradient centrifugation, PBMC were separated from whole blood and then either used fresh or cryopreserved at -140C. The QIAamp micro DNA kit was used to extract genomic DNA from the cultured CD4+ T cells.

Library generation was performed with the immunoSEQ multiplex PCR assay. DNA from the CD4+ T cells that had been cultured and isolated underwent TCR beta CDR3 sequencing. Regarding the original processing steps: Non-productive TCR sequences were removed and reads were trimmed to the CDR3 region, keeping CDR3s of at least 7 amino acids. The MANAFEST web app was used to identify antigen-specific clonotypes by comparing expansion in peptide wells with expansion in reference cultures. For clones to be considered positive, expansion at FDR<0.05 versus reference and all other wells, an odds ratio above 5, and a frequency above 0.1% in two replicate wells were required. Clonotypes significantly expanded in SARS-CoV-2 spike wells and in at least one common cold coronavirus spike condition were defined as cross-reactive. CDR3 similarity was assessed by Levenshtein distance with the stringdist R package, and unrooted trees were built with ape in R 3.6.1. In TCRdb, the immuneACCESS table is reduced to in-frame sequences with V and J assigned. These tables do not hold every clone; where another copy was compared, an unresolved V gene accounts for under half, and the others remain unexplained. V and J calls plus clone size are reproduced from that table; the DNA served to infer D and trimming. In all, the sample holds 35,000 to 55,000 clones, and under 80% of those were seen once. Under 35% of the sample belongs to the ten largest clones.

Material: CD4+ T cells from PBMCs cultured with a peptide pool, obtained before COVID-19 vaccination. The TCR comes from a human donor who had a prior SARS-CoV-2 infection.

The CDR3 in this case is CASSGGRGPPGDGYTF. DNA sequence: TGTGCCAGCAGTGGCGGCAGGGGCCCGCCTGGAGATGGCTACACCTTC. This chain is built from TRBV2 and TRBJ1-2, and possibly TRBD1, on 6 matching bases. Trimming at the junction amounts to 4 bases on V and 6 bases on J, and the germline ends lie 21 bases apart. The germline V gene provides CDR1 SNHLY and CDR2 FYNNEI. Taken from cysteine to phenylalanine, the CDR3 has 16 residues. Only the CDR3 portion is preserved as DNA: 48 bases, with reading frame beginning at the first base.